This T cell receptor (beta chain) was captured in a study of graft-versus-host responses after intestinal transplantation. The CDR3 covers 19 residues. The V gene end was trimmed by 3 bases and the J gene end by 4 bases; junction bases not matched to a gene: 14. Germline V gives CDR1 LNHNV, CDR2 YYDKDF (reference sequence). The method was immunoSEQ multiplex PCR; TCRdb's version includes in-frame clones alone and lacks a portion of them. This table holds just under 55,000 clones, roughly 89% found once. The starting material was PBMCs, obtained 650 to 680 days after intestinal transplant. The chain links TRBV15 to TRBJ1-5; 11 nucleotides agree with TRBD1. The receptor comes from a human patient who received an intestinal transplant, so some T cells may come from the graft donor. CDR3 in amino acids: CATSRIPDRGRPKNQPQHF. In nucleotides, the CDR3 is TGTGCCACCAGCAGGATACCGGACAGGGGGCGCCCAAAAAATCAGCCCCAGCATTTT.